This passage covers 18 T cell receptor beta chains from one sample sequenced in a study of CD8 T cells in ankylosing spondylitis. TCRdb processed the 5' RACE reads anew with MiXCR; each CDR3 protein has one entry. The table includes around 75,000 distinct CDR3 sequences, about 5.7% detected once. The sequenced sample was blood, either unsorted or a sorted T cell fraction (not recorded which). The origin of the receptors is a male donor with ankylosing spondylitis or in good health (not recorded which).

This clonotype occurred many times. V usage is TRBV9 and J usage is TRBJ1-2, with no clear D. With 0 bases removed from V and 5 bases from J, the gap between germline ends came to 11 bases. In germline, CDR1 is SGDLS, CDR2 YYNGEE. CDR3 length: 14 residues. The CDR3 DNA follows: TGTGCCAGCAGCGTAGGTTCCAGACTTTATGGCTACACCTTC. Protein: CASSVGSRLYGYTF.

This clonotype appeared many times. The V call is TRBV27, the J call TRBJ2-1; 8 nucleotides line up with TRBD1. Germline V gene data show CDR1 as MNHEY and CDR2 as SMNVEV (reference sequence). Losses at the gene ends were 6 bases for V and 2 bases for J; bases not matched to a gene: 6. The CDR3 runs 15 residues. CDR3 DNA: TGTGCCAGCAGGACAGGGGCTGGCCCCTACAATGAGCAGTTCTTC. Its translation is CASRTGAGPYNEQFF.

There are many counts of this clonotype. V is TRBV7-6 and J is TRBJ1-6; the D gene is possibly TRBD1 (6 bases). Germline values: CDR1 SGHVS, CDR2 FNYEAQ. V lost 1 base and J 8 bases, leaving 15 bases between the germline ends. The CDR3 sequence is 16 residues long. CDR3 in amino acids: CASSLGTAPSDSPLHF. CDR3 DNA: TGTGCCAGCAGCTTAGGGACAGCCCCCTCAGATTCACCCCTCCACTTT.

Many counts were recorded for this clonotype. The gene calls are TRBV7-3 and TRBJ2-5; 8 positions agree with TRBD2. Trimming removed 5 bases from V and 4 bases from J; junction bases left unmatched: 9. Germline-derived CDR1 and CDR2 are SGHTA and FQGTGA. The CDR3 is made up of 15 amino acids. The CDR3 DNA sequence: TGTGCCAGCAGCGAGACCGGGACTAGAGGAGAGACCCAGTACTTC. Protein: CASSETGTRGETQYF. The entire variable domain, with the rest obtained from reference TRBV7-3 and TRBJ2-5, is as follows: GAGVSQTPSNKVTEKGKYVELRCDPISGHTALYWYRQSLGQGPEFLIYFQGTGAADDSGLPNDRFFAVRPEGSVSTLKIQRTERGDSAVYLCASSETGTRGETQYFGPGTRLLVL.

The sample holds many counts of this clonotype. The chain employs TRBV7-6 and TRBJ2-5, with 7 bases matching TRBD2. The CDR3 is 16 amino acids. The germline V gene has CDR1 SGHVS and CDR2 FNYEAQ. J lost 7 bases, V lost 0 bases, and 11 bases had no gene match. CDR3 residues: CASSLASGGLGGTQYF. CDR3 bases: TGTGCCAGCAGCTTAGCCTCCGGAGGACTAGGAGGGACCCAGTACTTC.

This clonotype was observed at least ten times. The V and J genes are TRBV3-1 and TRBJ1-2, with no clear D. In germline, CDR1 is LGHDT, CDR2 YNNKEL (reference sequence). This CDR3 has 12 amino acids. V lost 1 base, J lost 4 bases, and 4 bases lay in between. The CDR3 reads CASSQGAYGYTF. DNA of the CDR3: TGTGCCAGCAGCCAAGGGGCCTATGGCTACACCTTC.

This clonotype showed up many times. The V and J genes are TRBV6-1 and TRBJ2-2, with 10 positions matching TRBD1. Germline V gene sequence: CDR1 MNHNS, CDR2 SASEGT. This CDR3 comprises 16 residues. V shed 6 bases, J shed 4 bases, and the junction held 8 bases outside the gene matches. CDR3 protein: CASSLGQGDGTGELFF. The CDR3 DNA is TGTGCCAGCAGCCTCGGACAGGGGGACGGCACCGGGGAGCTGTTTTTT.

This clonotype occurred many times. The chain combines TRBV5-1 with TRBJ1-1; D is undetermined. The ends were cut back, 1 base at V and 1 base at J, with 14 bases in the middle. The CDR3 loop spans 16 amino acids. Per the germline V gene, CDR1 is SGHRS and CDR2 is YFSETQ. CDR3 amino acids: CASSLIGFDANTEAFF. As DNA, the CDR3 is TGCGCCAGCAGCTTGATAGGGTTTGACGCGAACACTGAAGCTTTCTTT.

In this sample, this clonotype turned up a few times. The chain joins TRBV20-1 to TRBJ1-5, with 7 bases fitting TRBD1. The V and J ends lost 3 bases and 5 bases, in that order; junction bases with no gene match: 16. Germline V gives CDR1 DFQATT, CDR2 SNEGSKA (reference sequence). This CDR3 has 17 residues. CDR3: CSARIPSSGGGDQPQHF. The CDR3 region has the DNA TGCAGTGCTAGGATCCCCTCCTCAGGGGGGGGGGATCAGCCCCAGCATTTT.

At least ten counts were recorded for this clonotype. The chain has TRBV5-1 and TRBJ2-3, with D possibly being TRBD2 (6 bases). The germline V and J ends were trimmed by 4 bases and 2 bases, with 17 bases remaining between them. There are 16 residues in the CDR3. Germline lookup yields CDR1 SGHRS and CDR2 YFSETQ. Here the CDR3 reads CASSPGVAPNTDTQYF. The CDR3 nucleotides read TGCGCCAGCAGCCCGGGGGTGGCCCCGAACACAGATACGCAGTATTTT.

This clonotype was found many times. This sequence joins TRBV6-5 and TRBJ2-5; 12 bases are a match to TRBD2. The CDR3 sequence is 19 residues long. J gave up 2 bases and V 6 bases, and 16 bases lay outside the gene matches. Germline V gene lookup returns CDR1 MNHEY and CDR2 SVGAGI. CDR3 protein: CASRPLAGGDFTLQETQYF. As DNA, the CDR3 is TGTGCCAGCAGACCGCTAGCGGGGGGGGACTTTACCCTTCAAGAGACCCAGTACTTC.

Ten or more counts support this clonotype. One end of the junction fails to match germline, which may point to a read error. V and J are TRBV24-1 and TRBJ2-1, with D unclear. Germline lookup yields CDR1 KGHDR and CDR2 SFDVKD. The CDR3 length is 12 residues. DNA for the CDR3: TGTGCCACCAGTGATGAGGTGGCCGGTTGGGCCTTC. Its protein product is CATSDEVAGWAF.

Ten or more counts support this clonotype. This chain connects TRBV5-1 to TRBJ2-5, with D possibly being TRBD1 (6 bases). Trimming took 2 bases from V and 2 from J, leaving 16 bases between them. The CDR3 length is 16 residues. CDR1 SGHRS and CDR2 YFSETQ come from the germline V gene. CDR3 in DNA: TGCGCCAGCAGCTTAAGGGGGACGGGTCCTCAAGAGACCCAGTACTTC. It codes for CASSLRGTGPQETQYF.

This clonotype has just a few counts. The rearrangement joins TRBV11-3 to TRBJ2-6; 12 positions match TRBD1. V shed 4 bases, J shed 2 bases, and the junction held 3 bases outside the gene matches. The CDR3 consists of 17 residues. Germline assignment: CDR1 SGHNT and CDR2 YENEEA. The CDR3 coding sequence is TGTGCCAGCAGCTCCGGGACAGGGGGCGCTGGGGCCAACGTCCTGACTTTC. Protein: CASSSGTGGAGANVLTF.

This clonotype was picked up many times. The chain recombines TRBV10-2 with TRBJ2-3, with 11 bases that match TRBD2. V gave up 7 bases and J gave up 2 bases; unmatched junction bases: 5. CDR1 and CDR2 (germline): WSHSY, SAAADI. The CDR3 has 15 residues. In DNA form, the CDR3 reads TGCGCCAGCAACCTAGCGGGGGGTCTCACAGATACGCAGTATTTT. Translation gives CASNLAGGLTDTQYF.

This clonotype was counted ten times or more. The V call is TRBV28, the J call TRBJ2-1; D remains unclear. Germline assignment: CDR1 MDHEN and CDR2 SYDVKM. The V gene lost 3 bases and the J gene lost 7 bases, with 7 bases spanning the gap. The CDR3 length is 12 residues. The CDR3 region has the DNA TGTGCCAGCAGTTTTGTGGGTAATGAGCAGTTCTTC. Protein: CASSFVGNEQFF.

This clonotype came up many times. The chain joins TRBV30 to TRBJ1-1; D call uncertain. The ends were cut back, 2 bases at V and 0 bases at J, with 10 bases in the middle. This CDR3 spans 14 amino acids. Germline V CDR1 and CDR2: GTSNPN, SVGIG (reference sequence). This CDR3 reads CAWSTRELNTEAFF. In DNA form, the CDR3 reads TGTGCCTGGAGTACTAGGGAATTGAACACTGAAGCTTTCTTT. Together with reference TRBV30 and TRBJ1-1, the CDR3 gives the full variable domain: SQTIHQWPATLVQPVGSPLSLECTVEGTSNPNLYWYRQAAGRGLQLLFYSVGIGQISSEVPQNLSASRPQDRQFILSSKKLLLSDSGFYLCAWSTRELNTEAFFGQGTRLTVV.

This clonotype occurred many times. The V and J genes are TRBV29-1 and TRBJ2-1; D is unclear. The CDR3 spans 12 residues. Trimming shortened V by 5 bases and J by 9 bases, and 14 bases separated the two germline ends. Germline V lookup: CDR1 SQVTM, CDR2 ANQGSEA. The CDR3 loop is CSVRPLTSEQFF. The DNA of the CDR3 is TGCAGCGTTCGTCCCCTCACAAGTGAGCAGTTCTTC.